This entry describes one TCR beta chain. This CDR3 has 13 amino acids. The V end was cut by 6 bases, the J end by 3 bases, with 11 bases between. Germline V gene data show CDR1 as LNHNV and CDR2 as YYDKDF (reference sequence). Repertoires were generated with immunoSEQ multiplex PCR, while TCRdb's copy carries only in-frame clones and drops some. The sample contains about 360,000 clones, 86% of which appear only once. This record belongs to a study of blood T cell repertoires in COVID-19. Study summary: Some COVID-19 samples were acute and others convalescent; all came from the United States, Italy and Spain. From T cells, B-cell-depleted T cells, or PBMCs came the material, which was cDNA or gDNA.

The Seattle patients joined while their infection was active and were tracked longitudinally afterward. This clonotype was obtained from a woman in her sixties with COVID-19, enrolled during active disease. V is TRBV15 and J is TRBJ1-1; D unresolved. The sequencing input was peripheral blood. The CDR3 here is CATRPGWDTEAFF. The CDR3 bases are TGTGCCACCAGACCGGGATGGGACACTGAAGCTTTCTTT.